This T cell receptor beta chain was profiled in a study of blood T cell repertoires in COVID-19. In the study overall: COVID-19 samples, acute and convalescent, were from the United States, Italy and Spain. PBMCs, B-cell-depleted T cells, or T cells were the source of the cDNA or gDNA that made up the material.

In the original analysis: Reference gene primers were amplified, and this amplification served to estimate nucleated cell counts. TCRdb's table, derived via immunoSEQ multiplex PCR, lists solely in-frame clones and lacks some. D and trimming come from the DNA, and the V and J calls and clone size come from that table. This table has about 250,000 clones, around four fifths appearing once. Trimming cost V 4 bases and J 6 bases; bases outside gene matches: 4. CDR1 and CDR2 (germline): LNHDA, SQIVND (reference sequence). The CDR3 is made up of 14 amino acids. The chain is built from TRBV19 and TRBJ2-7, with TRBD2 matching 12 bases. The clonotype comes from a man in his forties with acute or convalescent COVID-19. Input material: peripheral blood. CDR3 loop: CASSTMTSGSEQYF. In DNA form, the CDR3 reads TGTGCCAGTAGTACGATGACTAGCGGGAGCGAGCAGTACTTC. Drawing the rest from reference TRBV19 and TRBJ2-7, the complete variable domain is DGGITQSPKYLFRKEGQNVTLSCEQNLNHDAMYWYRQDPGQGLRLIYYSQIVNDFQKGDIAEGYSVSREKKESFPLTVTSAQKNPTAFYLCASSTMTSGSEQYFGPGTRLTVT.